The 6 T cell receptor beta chains below all came from one sample that was sequenced in a study of cytomegalovirus exposure and HLA in healthy donors (dated by TCRdb to about 2017). Receptor libraries were prepared by the immunoSEQ multiplex PCR assay. A mixture of 60 forward primers for TCR Vbeta segments and 13 reverse primers for TCR Jbeta segments was used in the multiplex PCR. TCRdb provides this immuneACCESS table in a form limited to in-frame rearrangements. Some clones are lacking; in checked studies, under half of them reflect an unresolved V gene, and why the rest are absent is not known. For this sample, the table gives about 140,000 clones. The ten largest clones take up over 2% of the sample. The sample comprised PBMCs. The receptors originated from a woman younger than 30 in good health and CMV-seronegative.

This chain connects TRBV27 to TRBJ1-2; 10 bases are a match to TRBD1. Germline-derived CDR1 and CDR2 are MNHEY and SMNVEV (reference sequence). The CDR3 extends over 13 amino acids. With 2 bases clipped from V and 6 bases from J, the junction kept 0 bases outside the gene matches. CDR3 amino acids: CASSLGTGDGYTF. The CDR3 DNA sequence: TGTGCCAGCAGTTTAGGGACAGGGGATGGCTACACCTTC.

This rearrangement joins TRBV7-2 to TRBJ2-7; D remains ambiguous. The germline V gene encodes CDR1 SGHTA and CDR2 FQGNSA. The CDR3 consists of 14 residues. V lost 1 base and J 2 bases, leaving 9 bases between the germline ends. The CDR3: CASSLVSEAYEQYF. The CDR3 coding sequence is TGTGCCAGCAGCTTAGTTTCAGAAGCCTACGAGCAGTACTTC.

The chain has TRBV27 and TRBJ2-7; the D gene is possibly TRBD1 (6 bases). In germline, CDR1 is MNHEY, CDR2 SMNVEV (reference sequence). The CDR3 has 12 residues. With 10 bases removed from V and 5 bases from J, the gap between germline ends came to 15 bases. In DNA, the CDR3 is TGTGCCACCTCAGGGGTGCGTGACGAGCAGTACTTC. Protein: CATSGVRDEQYF.

The rearrangement links TRBV7-9 to TRBJ1-1, with 8 positions matching TRBD1. The V segment lost 3 bases and the J segment 4 bases; nucleotides outside the gene matches: 7. CDR1 SEHNR and CDR2 FQNEAQ come from the germline V gene (reference sequence). The CDR3 sequence is 15 residues long. CDR3 sequence reads: CASSFKTGVSTEAFF. Here the CDR3 DNA reads TGTGCCAGCAGCTTCAAGACAGGGGTGAGCACTGAAGCTTTCTTT. The complete variable domain, with remaining parts taken from reference TRBV7-9 and TRBJ1-1, reads DTGVSQNPRHKITKRGQNVTFRCDPISEHNRLYWYRQTLGQGPEFLTYFQNEAQLEKSRLLSDRFSAERPKGSFSTLEIQRTEQGDSAMYLCASSFKTGVSTEAFFGQGTRLTVV.

J is TRBJ1-1 and V is TRBV21-1; TRBD1 is the table's D call and was not checked against the DNA. TRBV21-1 is assigned pseudogene status. This CDR3 has 16 residues. In nucleotides, the CDR3 is TGTGCCAGCAGCAACTCACCCGGGACAGCTAACACTGAAGCTTTCTTT. This gives the protein CASSNSPGTANTEAFF.

The chain is built from TRBV30 and TRBJ1-6, with a weak D call TRBD1 (6 bases). The CDR3 spans 15 residues. The V gene's germline CDR1 is GTSNPN and CDR2 SVGIG (reference sequence). V gave up 0 bases and J gave up 7 bases, with 13 bases separating them. The CDR3 spells CAWSVTTGGNSPLHF. The CDR3 DNA reads TGTGCCTGGAGTGTAACGACAGGCGGGAATTCACCCCTCCACTTT.